One sample yielded the 17 T cell receptor beta chains listed below, sequenced in a study of identical twins. Using its own MiXCR run on the 5' RACE reads, TCRdb lists one record per CDR3 protein. This sample yields about 520,000 distinct CDR3 sequences, of which roughly a fifth are seen a single time; 0.91% belongs to the top ten. These data are also associated with another study on T cells expressing NK-cell markers.

Sequenced material: CD4+ T cells sorted from blood. Receptors were obtained from a woman aged 18-35 years in good health.

This sequence joins TRBV30 and TRBJ1-1; tentative D call: TRBD1 (5 bases). V was cut by 4 bases and J by 0 bases, with 15 bases left in between. The V gene's germline CDR1 is GTSNPN and CDR2 SVGIG (reference sequence). The CDR3 extends over 15 amino acids. The CDR3 bases are TGTGCCTGGAAAATTTCGGACATGATGAACACTGAAGCTTTCTTT. This gives the protein CAWKISDMMNTEAFF.

This clonotype was detected a few times. The V call is TRBV10-3, the J call TRBJ1-4, with a weak D call TRBD1 (5 bases). CDR3 length equals 12 residues. V was trimmed by 6 bases and J by 8 bases, leaving 10 bases between them. Germline assignment: CDR1 ENHRY and CDR2 SYGVKD. The chain's CDR3 is CAISNQGEKLFF. CDR3 DNA sequence: TGTGCCATCAGCAACCAGGGCGAAAAACTGTTTTTT.

The CDR3 loop is CASSPGSLAASYEQYF. CDR3 nucleotides: TGTGCCAGCAGCCCCGGAAGCTTAGCGGCCTCTTACGAGCAGTACTTC. V gene TRBV4-2 combines with J gene TRBJ2-7; the D gene is possibly TRBD2 (6 bases). There are 16 residues in the CDR3. Germline V gene sequence: CDR1 LGHNA, CDR2 YNFKEQ. V lost 4 bases to trimming and J lost 4 bases, with 20 bases between them.

This clonotype was counted between two and nine times. The rearrangement joins TRBV20-1 to TRBJ2-7; D gene unclear. The germline V gene has CDR1 DFQATT and CDR2 SNEGSKA (reference sequence). CDR3 length equals 13 residues. The germline V and J ends were trimmed by 5 bases and 0 bases, with 11 bases remaining between them. The CDR3 DNA sequence: TGCAGTGCTTGGTCGTTGAGCTCCTACGAGCAGTACTTC. Amino acids: CSAWSLSSYEQYF.

This clonotype was picked up many times. The genes are TRBV7-9 and TRBJ2-7; maybe TRBD1 (6 bases). The CDR3 consists of 12 residues. Germline CDR1 reads SEHNR; CDR2 reads FQNEAQ (reference sequence). The V gene lost 10 bases and the J gene lost 2 bases, with 12 bases spanning the gap. CDR3 sequence: CAIQQGTYEQYF. In DNA form, the CDR3 reads TGTGCCATTCAACAGGGCACCTACGAGCAGTACTTC.

As DNA, the CDR3 is TGTGCCAGCAGTCCAGGGCTAAGGACGGAGTATGGCTACACCTTC. Amino acid sequence: CASSPGLRTEYGYTF. The V gene is TRBV6-2 or TRBV6-3, the J gene TRBJ1-2; a weak D match, TRBD1 (5 bases). The V and J ends lost 5 bases and 5 bases respectively, with 18 bases between them. Germline CDR1 and CDR2: MNHEY and SVGEGT. The CDR3 has 15 amino acids.

The V and J genes are TRBV29-1 and TRBJ2-3; TRBD1 matches 7 bases. Looked up from germline, CDR1 is SQVTM and CDR2 is ANQGSEA. Trimming took 7 bases from V and 4 from J; bases not matched to a gene: 5. This CDR3 region has 12 residues. CDR3: CSGDRGSDTQYF. CDR3 bases: TGCAGCGGGGACAGAGGGTCAGATACGCAGTATTTT.

Only a few counts were recorded for this clonotype. V and J are TRBV4-1 and TRBJ2-1, with 8 bases identical to TRBD2. The CDR3 runs to 17 residues. V lost 0 bases and J lost 5; bases outside the gene matches: 9. Per germline, CDR1 MGHRA and CDR2 YSYEKL. CDR3: CASSQEYGSGINNEQFF. CDR3 bases: TGCGCCAGCAGCCAAGAGTACGGTAGCGGGATAAACAATGAGCAGTTCTTC.

This clonotype showed up just a few times. The V call is TRBV5-1, the J call TRBJ2-3; maybe TRBD2 (5 bases). V lost 2 bases and J lost 5, with 15 bases in between. Germline assignment: CDR1 SGHRS and CDR2 YFSETQ. The CDR3 extends over 15 amino acids. The CDR3 DNA sequence: TGCGCCAGCAGCTTCCTAGGGAGCAGAGGAGATACGCAGTATTTT. This encodes CASSFLGSRGDTQYF.

This clonotype was recorded many times. In DNA form, the CDR3 reads TGTGCCAGCAGCTACCCAGCAGATACGCAGTATTTT. This sequence encodes CASSYPADTQYF. The chain links TRBV7-6 to TRBJ2-3, with no clear D. There are 12 residues in the CDR3. Trimming pared 4 bases from V and 4 bases from J, leaving 6 bases between. Germline lookup yields CDR1 SGHVS and CDR2 FNYEAQ.

This clonotype was recorded a few times. The CDR3 bases are TGCAGTGCTAGAGATGGGACCCTATCAAACTACTTC. Its protein is CSARDGTLSNYF. The V and J genes are TRBV20-1 and TRBJ2-5; D could derive from TRBD1 or TRBD2 (5 bases each). This CDR3 contains 12 residues. CDR1 is DFQATT and CDR2 is SNEGSKA in the germline V gene (reference sequence). Deletions cut 0 bases from V and 14 bases from J, with 16 bases between.

V usage is TRBV3-1 and J usage is TRBJ2-2; D remains unclear. With 4 bases removed from V and 6 bases from J, the gap between germline ends came to 9 bases. This CDR3 region has 13 residues. The germline gives CDR1 LGHDT, CDR2 YNNKEL (reference sequence). The CDR3 DNA sequence: TGTGCCAGCAGCCTTAGTTGGTCCGGGGAGCTGTTTTTT. Protein: CASSLSWSGELFF. Variable domain in full (rest from reference TRBV3-1 and TRBJ2-2): DTAVSQTPKYLVTQMGNDKSIKCEQNLGHDTMYWYKQDSKKFLKIMFSYNNKELIINETVPNRFSPKSPDKAHLNLHINSLELGDSAVYFCASSLSWSGELFFGEGSRLTVL.

The rearrangement uses TRBV20-1 and TRBJ2-2; D might be TRBD1 (5 bases). This CDR3 region has 14 residues. The germline V gene encodes CDR1 DFQATT and CDR2 SNEGSKA (reference sequence). V was cut by 6 bases and J by 6 bases, with 17 bases left in between. DNA of the CDR3: TGCAGTGCAAATACAGGCATCGACGCCGGGGAGCTGTTTTTT. It specifies CSANTGIDAGELFF.

This clonotype was seen only a few times. The chain carries TRBV5-1 and TRBJ2-1; 11 bases map to TRBD2. The germline V gene has CDR1 SGHRS and CDR2 YFSETQ. V was pared by 4 bases and J by 6 bases, with 9 bases of the junction left unmatched. This CDR3 has 16 residues. CDR3 sequence (DNA): TGCGCCAGCAGCATTGGAGGTAGCGGGGGGGTCAATGAGCAGTTCTTC. This codes for CASSIGGSGGVNEQFF.

The V and J genes are TRBV20-1 and TRBJ2-1; 7 nucleotides line up with TRBD2. The CDR3 totals 13 residues. The V gene's germline CDR1 is DFQATT and CDR2 SNEGSKA (reference sequence). With V trimmed by 6 bases and J by 8 bases, 10 bases remained unmatched. The CDR3, as DNA: TGCAGTGCGCGCCGCGGACGGGAGGATGAGCAGTTCTTC. This gives the protein CSARRGREDEQFF.

In this sample, this clonotype turned up a few times. This chain joins TRBV12-3 or TRBV12-4 and TRBJ2-1; D gene ambiguous. The CDR3 length is 14 residues. Trimming stripped 1 base from V and 7 bases from J, with 11 bases between. The CDR3 sequence is CASSLVRLMNEQFF. CDR3 DNA: TGTGCCAGCAGTTTAGTCAGACTCATGAATGAGCAGTTCTTC.

The V call is TRBV15, the J call TRBJ2-3; 7 bases line up with TRBD1. Germline CDR1 reads LNHNV; CDR2 reads YYDKDF (reference sequence). V dropped 4 bases and J dropped 3; count of bases not matched to a gene: 10. The CDR3 is 16 amino acids. The CDR3 region is CATSNPRDRHTDTQYF. Written as DNA, the CDR3 is TGTGCCACCAGCAATCCCCGGGACAGACATACAGATACGCAGTATTTT. Drawing the rest from reference TRBV15 and TRBJ2-3, the complete variable domain is DAMVIQNPRYQVTQFGKPVTLSCSQTLNHNVMYWYQQKSSQAPKLLFHYYDKDFNNEADTPDNFQSRRPNTSFCFLDIRSPGLGDTAMYLCATSNPRDRHTDTQYFGPGTRLTVL.